This TCR beta chain was identified in a study of cytomegalovirus exposure and HLA in healthy donors (dated by TCRdb to the late 2010s). Some background on the complete study: According to an earlier analysis of 450 to 650 of the donors, about 180 million T cells yielded roughly 110 million unique TCR beta sequences and approximately 300 Gb of sequence data. An early release that covered some 630 HLA-typed donors contained around 300 gigabases of sequencing data and approximately 85 million unique TCR sequences. Among the roughly 400 genotyped donors, roughly 80% belonged to the genetic ancestry cluster associated with self-reported Caucasian donors. The study was designed to test whether signatures of past pathogen exposure could be identified by cataloging public T cell receptors. The T cell repertoires of 550 to 850 subjects were profiled by immunosequencing and related to cytomegalovirus serostatus. A separate validation cohort of roughly 130 different subjects was used in addition to the 666-subject first cohort. To predict cytomegalovirus infection status, the study brought together high-throughput TCR immunosequencing, statistical association of individual TCRs with disease status, and machine learning. A later analysis re-analyzed previously published TCR beta repertoires from roughly 600 donors and added high-resolution HLA genotyping to study TCR occurrence patterns. Rather than drawing on any new phenotypic data, the later analysis identified candidate immune exposures from TCR beta sequences and the way those sequences occurred across donors. In an earlier analysis of around 540 of the donors, high-throughput TCR beta sequencing was used to judge whether each TCR beta V gene segment behaved as functional or pseudogenic. Donor age, sex, ethnicity and CMV serostatus were compiled alongside the repertoire data. A later genetic analysis took genome-wide SNP genotypes for about 65% of the roughly 670 donors and used that subset as a discovery cohort. All discovery cohort repertoires had been generated on a single sequencing platform. Class I and class II HLA loci were covered by the typing at four-digit resolution. Typing coverage varied by locus: roughly 629-630 donors for A, B, C, DRB1 and DQB1; under 550 for DQA1; approximately 570 for DPA1; approximately 450 for DPB1. Roughly 5 DR-DQ haplotypes were treated as single units for association and clustering because of strong linkage in the cohort. Among 300 to 450 genotyped donors of the cohort, an average of about 240,000 unique TCR beta nucleotide sequences were sequenced per donor, roughly 18% of them non-productive. General study outcomes and caveats: In a later genetic analysis, a missense DCLRE1C variant was associated with V-gene and J-gene trimming of TCR beta chains, and the association was replicated in an independent cohort. The classifier was reported to diagnose cytomegalovirus status with high specificity and sensitivity in both the original cohort and the validation cohort. The earlier analysis of almost 600 of the donors excluded over 15 rarely observed V segments, including chromosome 9 orphons, because counts were too low. According to a later analysis, parvovirus B19, influenza, CMV and Epstein-Barr virus appeared linked to several top co-occurrence clusters. A further reported finding was that TCR beta sequences accurately predicted the HLA-A and HLA-B alleles for most subjects in the first cohort. In a later genetic analysis, fewer N-insertions in productive TCRs were reported among donors in an Asian-associated ancestry cluster than the approximately 670-donor mean. In a later analysis, the rate of TCR association differed among HLA loci, with DRB1 alleles having the most associated TCRs and HLA-C alleles having the fewest. Most CMV-associated TCR beta chains appeared to be HLA-restricted in a later analysis, and the HLA associations seemed to be driven largely by CMV exposure. CMV serostatus was the only immune exposure information available for the cohort. Correlated functional status among segregating V segments might be attributable to linkage disequilibrium, but an unknown experimental factor could not be ruled out. Because HLA typing was unavailable for some donors at each locus, only the typed subset was used in association tests. Most TCR sequences were seen in very few donors, while some public TCRs were found in many individuals. In a later analysis, HLA-associated TCR beta chains showed more clonal expansion and lower generation probabilities than non-associated chains that were equally common. Assigning TCR associations to individual alleles was difficult when HLA alleles, especially DR and DQ, strongly co-occurred. The cohort was sequenced for TCR beta chains only, and without alpha or paired-chain data the features that could be detected were limited. A group of highly shared sequence variants was considered likely to be a technical artifact of the sequencing pipeline. The authors suggested that the approach could potentially be extended to other disease states and immunological phenotypes. A later analysis associated 16,951 TCR beta sequences with specific HLA alleles at a false discovery rate of 0.05. Three of the identified cytomegalovirus-associated TCR beta chains were confirmed in vitro to be specific for cytomegalovirus antigens. In an earlier analysis of about 600 of the donors, most TCR beta V segments appeared in productive rearrangements about 87% or about 30% of the time, broadly matching IMGT annotations. Presence/absence analyses assumed roughly uniform sequencing depth across donors, an assumption that may not hold. The 87-base-pair reads could not distinguish some IMGT-functional V segments, including TRBV6-2 and TRBV6-3, so those segments were excluded. The study gave a list of about 170 TCR beta chains associated with cytomegalovirus.

The library relied on the immunoSEQ multiplex PCR assay. For the multiplex PCR, a mixture combining 60 forward primers for TCR Vbeta segments and 13 reverse primers for TCR Jbeta segments was used. The CDR3 region of rearranged TCR beta genes was amplified from genomic DNA by a multiplex PCR assay. On the Illumina HiSeq System, the amplified TCR beta libraries were sequenced as 87-base-pair reads. Processing in the source paper ran as follows. Across the 500 to 750 repertoires, a later analysis counted 75 million to 90 million unique TCR beta chains, around 11 million of which were shared by at least two donors. Raw reads were error-corrected and collapsed into unique sequences with a nearest-neighbor algorithm that merged closely related sequences to remove PCR and sequencing errors. To assign V, D and J gene segments, CDR3 sequences were aligned to IMGT reference sequences. For a sequence to be retained, a match of at least six nucleotides was required to both a V gene segment and a J gene segment. Rearrangements were called productive when the CDR3 lacked stop codons and stayed in frame with V and J; all others were non-productive. CDR3 was defined by IMGT convention, running from the second conserved V-encoded cysteine to the conserved J-encoded phenylalanine. The earlier analysis of 587 of the donors excluded sequences that lacked an unambiguous match to a single V gene segment. An earlier analysis of 587 of the donors classified V segments as functional when productive rearrangements were above 56.7% and as segregating when the standard deviation between donors was above 5%. To diagnose cytomegalovirus status from the catalog of TCR beta chain sequences, a statistical classification framework was built. In a later analysis, V and J genes were assigned by comparing TCR nucleotide sequences against IMGT/GENE-DB human TR gene sequences. A later analysis assigned CDR3 sequences and most-parsimonious VDJ recombination scenarios with the TCRdist pipeline. In a later analysis, each TCR beta chain was defined by its CDR3 amino acid sequence together with its V-gene family, and reads without a unique V-gene family were excluded. In a later analysis, around 650 highly shared, low-generation-probability nucleotide sequences were removed to address suspected cross-contamination and a sequencing artifact. A later analysis calculated a clonal expansion index for each public chain from normalized within-repertoire ranks of inferred template counts. In a later analysis, generation probabilities were computed with a VDJ recombination model fitted to out-of-frame rearrangements, and the resulting probabilities were checked against IGoR. In a later analysis, hypergeometric tests were used to score TCR-TCR, TCR-HLA and TCR-CMV co-occurrence, with a repertoire-size bias correction applied to TCR pairs. A later analysis estimated false discovery rates by permuting HLA or CMV assignments 20 times. In a later analysis, co-occurring TCRs were grouped with DBSCAN, and TCRdist sequence similarity was added when clustering was performed within HLA-allele-positive subsets. Repertoires with fewer than 30,000 or more than 120,000 public chains were left out of co-occurrence clustering, as were several repertoires with anomalous nucleotide sharing. TCRdb retrieved this table from immuneACCESS and kept in-frame rearrangements only. Not all clones are present; in checked studies, unresolved V genes account for under half, and no reason is known for the remainder. The V and J calls and the clone size are those of that table, but D and trimming were determined from the DNA. For this sample the table gives roughly 190,000 clones, of which roughly 74% were detected only once. The ten largest clonotypes hold approximately 14% of the sample.

As concerns this clone: Its cognate antigen has yet to be identified. Base qualities are not provided; no much larger clone lies one nucleotide away.

V was cut back by 3 bases and J by 1 base, leaving a gap of 16 bases between them. Inclusive of the bounding cysteine and phenylalanine, the CDR3 is 17 residues long. Only CDR3 DNA remains: 51 bases, in frame from the first base. CDR1 and CDR2 are drawn from the germline V gene: SGDLS, YYNGEE. The cohort was made up of 666 healthy bone marrow donors. At the time of sampling, all cohort members were nominally healthy, though unrecorded immune exposures were likely present. The donor tested CMV seropositive and was one of the 289 seropositive cohort members. Each donor provided a peripheral blood sample, and peripheral blood mononuclear cells were used for TCR beta sequencing. The Qiagen DNeasy Blood Extraction Kit was used to extract genomic DNA from the blood cell samples.

The material sequenced was PBMCs. The TCR was taken from a woman under 40 in good health and CMV-seropositive. This chain joins TRBV9 to TRBJ2-2; perhaps TRBD1 is the D gene, with 5 bases matching. In nucleotide form, the sequence is TGTGCCAGCAGCGCAGAATGGGGCCTAGAGAACACCGGGGAGCTGTTTTTT. Translated, it reads CASSAEWGLENTGELFF.